Here is one T cell receptor (beta chain) with its context. Which antigen it targets is not known. Per-base qualities were not stored, and no clone one base away is much larger. This specimen comes from a study of OX40 agonist ivuxolimab in advanced cancers. At the level of the whole study: Ivuxolimab, which targeted the costimulatory receptor OX40 (CD134), was an agonistic, fully human IgG2 monoclonal antibody. Intravenous ivuxolimab was administered to patients every 2 weeks at six dose levels: 0.01, 0.1, 0.3, 1.5, 3 and 10 mg/kg. Among the approximately 54 dose-escalation patients, around 19 had hepatocellular carcinoma, approximately 15 melanoma, 9 renal cell carcinoma and 9 head and neck cancer. In the dose-escalation cohort, more than 75% of patients were male, and the mean age was approximately 60 years, with a range of about 23 to 90. Prior anti-PD-1, anti-PD-L1 or anti-CTLA-4 therapy was permitted, and about 40% of dose-escalation patients had received checkpoint inhibitors. Partial responses occurred in three dose-escalation patients: two with cutaneous melanoma and one with hepatocellular carcinoma. Peripheral TCRbeta sequencing was intended to test whether TCR sequence diversity was altered and clonal T-cell expansion was caused by ivuxolimab. The paper describes the monotherapy dose-escalation part (N of about 52 patients) of the phase I trial of ivuxolimab. On the study overall, not on this receptor specifically: Clonal expansion of both CD4+ and CD8+ blood T cells was observed from baseline to week 6 at doses 0.1 to 3.0 mg/kg. On average, CD8+ T cells showed more expanded clones than CD4+ T cells after ivuxolimab. Low levels of normalized T-cell clonal expansion were also seen in some nonresponding patients. Which antigens the clonally expanded peripheral T cells were specific for was not determined. In the 0.1-3.0 mg/kg groups, partial responders had among the lowest normalized peripheral clonal expansion, particularly in CD8+ T cells.

The trial excluded patients who had a history of autoimmune disease or who were on systemic immunosuppression. Peripheral blood for TCR sequencing was collected from all dose cohorts at baseline, on cycle 4 day 1, and on cycle 7 day 1. Samples were obtained from an open-label, multicenter, first-in-human phase I dose-escalation trial of ivuxolimab. Adults with locally advanced or metastatic melanoma, renal cell carcinoma, hepatocellular carcinoma or head and neck squamous cell carcinoma were enrolled in the trial. CD4+ and CD8+ T cells were sorted separately from peripheral blood before TCR sequencing. The CDR1 and CDR2 encoded by the germline V gene are SNHLY and FYNNEI. From the cysteine through the phenylalanine, the CDR3 covers 11 amino acids. Just CDR3 DNA is preserved here, 33 bases in frame from base 1. The germline ends are 4 bases apart after V is trimmed by 5 bases and J by 3 bases. For sequencing of the TCRbeta CDR3 region, genomic DNA was extracted from the sorted cells. The immunoSEQ Assay was used to sequence the TCRbeta CDR3 regions. TCRdb limited this immuneACCESS table to in-frame rearrangements with V and J called. A share of clones is missing; checked studies link under half to unresolved V genes, and the rest is unexplained. For this sample there are about 57,000 clones; 65% to 85% appear just once. 3% to 3.5% of the sample is held by the ten biggest clonotypes.

The clonotype comes from an adult with an advanced solid tumor such as melanoma, head and neck, liver or kidney cancer. The source was CD4+ or CD8+ T cells sorted from blood, collected in a trial of the OX40 agonist ivuxolimab. The V and J genes are TRBV2 and TRBJ2-5; the D gene assignment is ambiguous. The CDR3 here reads CASSIKETQYF. The DNA sequence is given as TGTGCCAGCAGTATCAAAGAGACCCAGTACTTC.